This TCR beta chain was identified during a study of T cell repertoires in cytomegalovirus infection. TCRdb used MiXCR to reprocess the reads, holding one entry per CDR3 protein. The sample holds 400,000 or so distinct CDR3 sequences, about 33% seen once. The CDR3 length is 14 residues. CDR1 is MNHNS, CDR2 SASEGT, per germline. V gave up 5 bases and J gave up 3 bases, with 13 bases separating them. J is TRBJ1-2 and V is TRBV6-1; possible D gene TRBD1, 6 bases. Sequencing input: PBMCs. The TCR was taken from a human donor in good health (CMV status not recorded). Some clones in this sample may be carry-over from other donors' samples. CDR3 in amino acids: CASSHTGKDYGYTF. The CDR3 bases are TGTGCCAGCAGTCATACAGGGAAGGACTATGGCTACACCTTC.